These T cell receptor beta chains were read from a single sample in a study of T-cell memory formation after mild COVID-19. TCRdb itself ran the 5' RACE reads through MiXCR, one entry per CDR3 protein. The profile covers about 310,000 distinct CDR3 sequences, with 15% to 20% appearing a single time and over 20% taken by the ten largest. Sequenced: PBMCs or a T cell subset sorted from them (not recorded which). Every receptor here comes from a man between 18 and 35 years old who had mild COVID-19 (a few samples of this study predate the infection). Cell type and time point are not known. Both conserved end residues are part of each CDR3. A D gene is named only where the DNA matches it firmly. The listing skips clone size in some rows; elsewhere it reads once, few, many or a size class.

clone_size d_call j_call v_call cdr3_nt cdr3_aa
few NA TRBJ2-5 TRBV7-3 TGTGCCAGCAGCCCTCGGGAAGGGGTAGAGACCCAGTACTTC CASSPREGVETQYF
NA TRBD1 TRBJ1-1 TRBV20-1 TGCAGTGCTAGAGGGGGGACAGCAAACACTGAAGCTTTCTTT CSARGGTANTEAFF
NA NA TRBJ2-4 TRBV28 TGTGCCAGCAGAAACCCGCCAACCATTCAGTACTTC CASRNPPTIQYF
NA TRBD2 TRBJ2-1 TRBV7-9 TGTGCCAGCAGCCCCGGGGGAGGGAGCTCCTACAATGAGCAGTTCTTC CASSPGGGSSYNEQFF
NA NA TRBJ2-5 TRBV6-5 TGTGCCAGCAGTTACTCGAATTCCGGTTGGGAGACCCAGTACTTC CASSYSNSGWETQYF
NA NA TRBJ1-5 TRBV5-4 TGTGCCAGCAGCTTCGGACAAGACCAGCCCCAGCATTTT CASSFGQDQPQHF
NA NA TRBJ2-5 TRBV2 TGTGCCAGCAGACTTATCCGGCAGAAGACACAAGAGACCCAGTACTTC CASRLIRQKTQETQYF
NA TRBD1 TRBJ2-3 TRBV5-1 TGCGCCAGCACGCTAGGGACAGGGCCCACAGATACGCAGTATTTT CASTLGTGPTDTQYF
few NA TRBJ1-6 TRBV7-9 TGTGCCAGCAGCAGGCAGGGGCCCAATTCACCCCTCCACTTT CASSRQGPNSPLHF
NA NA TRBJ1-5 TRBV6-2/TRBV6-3 TGTGCCAGCAGTTATACAGCTCAACCTCAGCCCCAGCATTTT CASSYTAQPQPQHF
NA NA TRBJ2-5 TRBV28 TGTGCCAGCAGTTTGTTGGGGTTTCAGTACTTC CASSLLGFQYF
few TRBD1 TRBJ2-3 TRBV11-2 TGTGCCAGCAGCTTGACAGGGCCAAAGTATTTT CASSLTGPKYF
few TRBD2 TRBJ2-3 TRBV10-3 TGTGCCATCAGTTTAGCGGGGGGGTCCGCAGATACGCAGTATTTT CAISLAGGSADTQYF
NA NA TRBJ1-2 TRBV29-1 TGCAGCGTTGACAGGATCTATGGCTACACCTTC CSVDRIYGYTF
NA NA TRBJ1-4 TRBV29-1 TGCAGCGTCGCGTTTTATAATGAAAAACTGTTTTTT CSVAFYNEKLFF
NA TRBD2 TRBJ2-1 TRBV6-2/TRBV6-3 TGTGCCAGCAGTGTACTAGCGGGGGCGTACAATGAGCAGTTCTTC CASSVLAGAYNEQFF
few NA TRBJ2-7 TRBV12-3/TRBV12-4 TGTGCCAGCAGTCCTGCTCGGCGGTCCTACGAGCAGTACTTC CASSPARRSYEQYF
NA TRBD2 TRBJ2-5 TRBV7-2 TGTGCCAGCAGAGAAGGTAGCGGGGTTGGGGAGACCCAGTACTTC CASREGSGVGETQYF
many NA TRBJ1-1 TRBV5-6 TGTGCCAGCAGCTCGGCCCCCGGCACTGAAGCTTTCTTT CASSSAPGTEAFF
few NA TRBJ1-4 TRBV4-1 TGCGCCAGCAGCCGCCTATTCAGGGCGTCGGGAGAGAAACTGTTTTTT CASSRLFRASGEKLFF
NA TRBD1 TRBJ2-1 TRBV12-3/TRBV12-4 TGTGCCAGCAGTTTAGTACAGGGGGGTTGGGATGAGCAGTTCTTC CASSLVQGGWDEQFF
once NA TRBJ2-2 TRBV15 TGTGCCACCAGCAGAGATCAAGCCAGCCCGAACACCGGGGAGCTGTTTTTT CATSRDQASPNTGELFF
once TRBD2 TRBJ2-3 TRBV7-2 TGTGCCAGCAGCCCAAGCGGGGGGGCGGTAGATACGCAGTATTTT CASSPSGGAVDTQYF